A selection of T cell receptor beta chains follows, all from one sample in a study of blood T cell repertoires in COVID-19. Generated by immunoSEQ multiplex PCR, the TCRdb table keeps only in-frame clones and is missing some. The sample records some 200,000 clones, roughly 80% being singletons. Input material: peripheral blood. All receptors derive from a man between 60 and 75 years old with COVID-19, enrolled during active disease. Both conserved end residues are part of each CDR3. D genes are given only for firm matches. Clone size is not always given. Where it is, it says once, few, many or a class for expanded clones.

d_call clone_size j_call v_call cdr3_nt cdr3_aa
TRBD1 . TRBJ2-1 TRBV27 TGTGCCAGCAGTATCAGACAGGGCTCCTACAATGAGCAGTTCTTC CASSIRQGSYNEQFF
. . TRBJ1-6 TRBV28 TGTGCCAGCAGGAACAGGGCTAATTCACCCCTCCACTTT CASRNRANSPLHF
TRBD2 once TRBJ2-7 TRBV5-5 TGTGCCAGCAGCCCAACCGGGACTACCTACGAGCAGTACTTC CASSPTGTTYEQYF
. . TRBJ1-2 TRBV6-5 TGTGCCAGCACCGCTGGGGGGGCCCGAGGGAGTGGCTACACCTTC CASTAGGARGSGYTF
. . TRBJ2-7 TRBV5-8 TGTGCCAGCAGCCAGGGGACGGAGGTCGGGGAGCAGTACTTC CASSQGTEVGEQYF
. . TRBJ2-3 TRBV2 TGTGCCAGCAGTGAAACCAGGTTCACAGATACGCAGTATTTT CASSETRFTDTQYF
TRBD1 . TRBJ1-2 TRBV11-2 TGTGCCAGCAGCTTGGGACAGGACTATGGCTACACCTTC CASSLGQDYGYTF
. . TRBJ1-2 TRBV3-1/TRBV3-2 TGTGCCAGCAGCCAAGAGGGCGGAAGGGGTGGCTACACCTTC CASSQEGGRGGYTF
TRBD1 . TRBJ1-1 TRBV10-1 TGCGCCAGCAGAGGACAGGGGTGGTCTGAAGCTTTCTTT CASRGQGWSEAFF
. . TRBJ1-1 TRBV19 TGTGCCAGTAGTATACAGGCAGGGGATGAAGCTTTCTTT CASSIQAGDEAFF
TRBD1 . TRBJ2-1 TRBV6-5 TGTGCCAGCAGCATTCCGGGACAGGGGGCGAAGTTCTTC CASSIPGQGAKFF
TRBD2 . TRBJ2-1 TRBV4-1 TGCGCCAGCAGCCATGCACCGGGACTAGTCAATGAGCAGTTCTTC CASSHAPGLVNEQFF
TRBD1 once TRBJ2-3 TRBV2 TGTGCCAGCAGTCGGGACAGGGTAGTTTCAGATACGCAGTATTTT CASSRDRVVSDTQYF
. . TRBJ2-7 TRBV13 TGTGCCAGCATTCACAGGGCCTCCTACGAGCAGTACTTC CASIHRASYEQYF
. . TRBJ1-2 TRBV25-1 TGTGCCAGCAGTGAATCAGGTGGCTACACCTTC CASSESGGYTF
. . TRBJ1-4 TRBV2 TGTGCCAGCAACAGTAGGGGCCCGGGTGAAAAACTGTTTTTT CASNSRGPGEKLFF
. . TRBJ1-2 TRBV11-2 TGTGCCAGCAGCTCCCGGTGGAGGGGCCATGGCTACACCTTC CASSSRWRGHGYTF
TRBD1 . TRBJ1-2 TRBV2 TGTGCCAGCAGCCGACAGGGGGCAGATGGCTACACCTTC CASSRQGADGYTF
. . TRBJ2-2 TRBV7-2 TGTGCCAGCAGCTTTTTAATGAACACCGGGGAGCTGTTTTTT CASSFLMNTGELFF
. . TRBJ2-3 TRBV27 TGTGCCAGCGGGAATACGGGACTGGCGCCAGATACGCAGTATTTT CASGNTGLAPDTQYF
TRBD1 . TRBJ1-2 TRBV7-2 TGTGCCAGCAGCCCTCAGGGGGGCCTATATGGCTACACCTTC CASSPQGGLYGYTF
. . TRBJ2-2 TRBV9 TGTGCCAGCAGCGGTAGACTGGGAGCTGGGACCGGGGAGCTGTTTTTT CASSGRLGAGTGELFF
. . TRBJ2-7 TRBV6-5 TGTGCCAGCAGCTCCTGGGGGGGGCCCTACGAGCAGTACTTC CASSSWGGPYEQYF
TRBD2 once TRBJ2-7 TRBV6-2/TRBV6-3 TGTGCCAGCAGCCCCGGGAGGGGGGGGACCTACGAGCAGTACTTC CASSPGRGGTYEQYF
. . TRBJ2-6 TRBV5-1 TGCGCCAGCGCCGAGAATCCAGGGGCCAACGTCCTGACTTTC CASAENPGANVLTF
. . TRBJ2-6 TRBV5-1 TGCGCCAGCAGCCCAGGGAAGAGCTCTGGGGCCAACGTCCTGACTTTC CASSPGKSSGANVLTF
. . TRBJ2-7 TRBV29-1 TGCAGCGTTGAAGTAACATCTTCCTACGAGCAGTACTTC CSVEVTSSYEQYF
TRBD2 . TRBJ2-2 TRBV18 TGTGCCAGCTCACCTCAAGCGGGAGGGACCGGGGAGCTGTTTTTT CASSPQAGGTGELFF
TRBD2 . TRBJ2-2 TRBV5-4 TGTGCCAGCAGTCCGGGGGGGGCGCAAACCGGGGAGCTGTTTTTT CASSPGGAQTGELFF
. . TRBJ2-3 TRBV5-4 TGTGCCAGCAGCTTGGCCGTGGGAGATGGGTGGGATACGCAGTATTTT CASSLAVGDGWDTQYF
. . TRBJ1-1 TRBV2 TGTGCCAGCACTGACAGAAATTTGAACACTGAAGCTTTCTTT CASTDRNLNTEAFF
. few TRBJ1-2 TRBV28 TGTGCCAGCAGTTTAGGGCAGAACTATGGCTACACCTTC CASSLGQNYGYTF
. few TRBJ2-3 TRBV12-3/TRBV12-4 TGTGCCGGAAGGCGTAGCGGCACAGATACGCAGTATTTT CAGRRSGTDTQYF
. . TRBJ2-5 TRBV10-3 TGTGCCATCAGTGAATTGTGGACAGAGGGGACCCAGTACTTC CAISELWTEGTQYF
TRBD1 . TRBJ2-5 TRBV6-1 TGTGCCAGCAGTGAGGGGACAGAAGAGACCCAGTACTTC CASSEGTEETQYF
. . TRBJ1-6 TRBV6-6 TGTGCCAGCAGTTACAGGGGGAATTCACCCCTCCACTTT CASSYRGNSPLHF
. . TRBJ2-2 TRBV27 TGTGCCAGCAGCCTCCGGGACTCCTACACCGGGGAGCTGTTTTTT CASSLRDSYTGELFF
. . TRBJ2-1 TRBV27 TGTGCCAGCAGTCCTAGGGGGACACAAAACAGGAATGAGCAGTTCTTC CASSPRGTQNRNEQFF
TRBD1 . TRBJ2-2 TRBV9 TGTGCCAGCAGCGTAGACCCGACAGGGGAGTATTCCGGGGAGCTGTTTTTT CASSVDPTGEYSGELFF
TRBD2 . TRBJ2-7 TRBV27 TGTGCCAGCAGTTTCTCCCACCCGGGACTAGCGGGATTATACGAGCAGTACTTC CASSFSHPGLAGLYEQYF
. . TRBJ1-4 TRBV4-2 TGTGCCAGCAGCGATCAGGGGAGTAATGAAAAACTGTTTTTT CASSDQGSNEKLFF
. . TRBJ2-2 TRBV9 TGTGCCAGCAGCCCATATTCCAGACAGGCCGGGGAGCTGTTTTTT CASSPYSRQAGELFF
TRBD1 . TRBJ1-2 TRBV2 TGTGCCGGCACTGAGGGGGCGAAGGGCTACACCTTC CAGTEGAKGYTF
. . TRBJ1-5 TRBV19 TGTGCCAGTAGCTCCATCCCGGGACAATCGAATCAGCCCCAGCATTTT CASSSIPGQSNQPQHF
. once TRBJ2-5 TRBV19 TGTGCCAGTAGTATTGCAGGGGCGCGGGAGACCCAGTACTTC CASSIAGARETQYF
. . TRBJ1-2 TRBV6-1 TGTGCCAGCAGTGAAGCTACAGGAACCTATGGCTACACCTTC CASSEATGTYGYTF
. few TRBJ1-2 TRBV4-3 TGCGCCAGCAGCGCCGCCCTCTTTGGGGGGGCTTATGGCTACACCTTC CASSAALFGGAYGYTF